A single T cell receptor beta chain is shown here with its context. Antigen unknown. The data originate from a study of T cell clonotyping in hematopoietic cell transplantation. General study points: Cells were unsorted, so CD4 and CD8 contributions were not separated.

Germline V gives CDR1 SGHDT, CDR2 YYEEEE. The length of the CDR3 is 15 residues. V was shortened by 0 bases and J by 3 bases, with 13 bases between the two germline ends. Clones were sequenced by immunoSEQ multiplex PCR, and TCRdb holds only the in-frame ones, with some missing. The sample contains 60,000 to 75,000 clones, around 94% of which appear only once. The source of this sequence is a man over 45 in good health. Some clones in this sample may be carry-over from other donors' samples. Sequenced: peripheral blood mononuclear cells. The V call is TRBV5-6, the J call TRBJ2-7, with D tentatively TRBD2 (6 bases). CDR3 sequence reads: CASSLGGTLIYEQYF. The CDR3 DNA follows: TGTGCCAGCAGCTTGGGGGGGACTTTGATCTACGAGCAGTACTTC.